This T cell receptor (beta chain) was recorded in a study of early T cells in non-severe SARS-CoV-2 infection. This CDR3 region has 13 residues. Trimming took off 2 bases at V and 9 bases at J, with 8 bases between the two ends. From germline, CDR1 is SEHNR and CDR2 FQNEAQ (reference sequence). This clonotype occurred a few times. Via MiXCR, TCRdb re-called the 5' RACE reads, giving one row per CDR3 protein. The table shows more than 80,000 distinct CDR3 sequences, with about 11% occurring only once. The specimen sequenced was whole blood. The receptor's source is an adult who was a healthcare worker with PCR-confirmed SARS-CoV-2 infection or an uninfected control (not recorded which). This chain connects TRBV7-9 to TRBJ1-6; D gene ambiguous. The CDR3 sequence: CASSLNGGSPLHF. CDR3 coding DNA: TGTGCCAGCAGCTTAAACGGTGGTTCACCCCTCCACTTT.